These 6 T cell receptor beta chains came from one sample sequenced in a study of cytomegalovirus exposure and HLA in healthy donors. PCR involved 60 Vbeta and 13 Jbeta primers. This table comes from immunoSEQ multiplex PCR, and its TCRdb copy is limited to in-frame clones, with some not included. The sample lists 150,000 to 180,000 clones, approximately 69% occurring once. Sequencing used PBMCs. These receptors all come from a man aged 25 to 40 in good health and CMV-seronegative.

This clone is a singleton in its sample. V and J are TRBV5-1 and TRBJ2-7, with 7 bases lining up with TRBD1. The CDR3 has 12 residues. With 0 bases clipped from V and 7 bases from J, the junction kept 1 base outside the gene matches. Germline V lookup: CDR1 SGHRS, CDR2 YFSETQ. Written as DNA, the CDR3 is TGCGCCAGCAGCTTGGGACAGGGTGAGCAGTACTTC. The encoded protein is CASSLGQGEQYF.

This clone was found a few times. Distinct nucleotide sequences in the sample also encode this CDR3. V and J are TRBV5-6 and TRBJ1-1; TRBD1 aligns across 8 bases. V was pared by 2 bases and J by 5 bases, with 5 bases of the junction left unmatched. Germline assignment: CDR1 SGHDT and CDR2 YYEEEE. This CDR3 comprises 14 residues. CDR3 DNA: TGTGCCAGCAGCTTCGGACAGGGTGGAACTGAAGCTTTCTTT. This encodes CASSFGQGGTEAFF.

This clone was observed a few times. This sequence joins TRBV6-5 and TRBJ2-3; D possibly corresponds to TRBD1 (6 bases). V was shortened by 2 bases and J by 6 bases, with 18 bases between the two germline ends. CDR1 is MNHEY and CDR2 is SVGAGI in the germline V gene. CDR3 length: 16 amino acids. The CDR3 reads CASSYATGNLGDTQYF. The CDR3 DNA is TGTGCCAGCAGTTACGCGACAGGAAACTTAGGGGATACGCAGTATTTT.

The J gene is TRBJ1-5, the V gene TRBV28; possibly TRBD1 for D (5 bases). The V and J ends lost 6 bases and 3 bases respectively, with 18 bases between them. The CDR3 runs 16 residues. Germline CDR1 reads MDHEN; CDR2 reads SYDVKM. The CDR3 sequence: CASSSLPTAFNQPQHF. The CDR3 DNA reads TGTGCCAGCAGCTCTCTCCCGACAGCTTTCAATCAGCCCCAGCATTTT.

CDR3 loop: CASSYSISSREKLFF. CDR3 DNA: TGTGCCAGCAGTTACTCGATCAGCTCTAGGGAAAAACTGTTTTTT. The chain combines TRBV6-5 with TRBJ1-4; D uncertain. The germline CDR1 and CDR2 sequences are MNHEY and SVGAGI. Between the trimmed V and J ends, which lost 0 bases and 8 bases, there was a span of 13 bases. The CDR3 spans 15 residues.

The V and J genes are TRBV4-2 and TRBJ1-2; D is unresolved. The CDR3 is 14 residues long. Trimming removed 0 bases at V and 4 bases at J, with 9 bases between. Per germline, CDR1 LGHNA and CDR2 YNFKEQ. The CDR3 DNA sequence: TGTGCCAGCAGCCAAGATTTAACGGTCTATGGCTACACCTTC. It yields the protein CASSQDLTVYGYTF.